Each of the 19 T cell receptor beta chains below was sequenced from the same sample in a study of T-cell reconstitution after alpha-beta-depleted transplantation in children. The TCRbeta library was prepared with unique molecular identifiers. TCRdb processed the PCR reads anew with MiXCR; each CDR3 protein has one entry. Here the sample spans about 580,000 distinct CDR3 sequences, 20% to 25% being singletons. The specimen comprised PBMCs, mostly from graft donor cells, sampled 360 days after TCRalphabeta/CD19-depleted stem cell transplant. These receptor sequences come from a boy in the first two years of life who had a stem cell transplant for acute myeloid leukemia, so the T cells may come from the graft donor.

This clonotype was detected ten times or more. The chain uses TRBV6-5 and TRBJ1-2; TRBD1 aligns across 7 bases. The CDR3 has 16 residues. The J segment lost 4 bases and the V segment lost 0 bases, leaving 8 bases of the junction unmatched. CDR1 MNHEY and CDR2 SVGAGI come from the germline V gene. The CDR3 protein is CASSYSWTGLRYGYTF. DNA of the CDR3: TGTGCCAGCAGTTACTCCTGGACAGGTCTCCGCTATGGCTACACCTTC.

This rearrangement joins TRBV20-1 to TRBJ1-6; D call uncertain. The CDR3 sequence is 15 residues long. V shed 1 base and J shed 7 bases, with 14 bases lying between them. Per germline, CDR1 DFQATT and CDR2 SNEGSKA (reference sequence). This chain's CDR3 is CSARVGASRNSPLHF. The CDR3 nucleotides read TGCAGTGCTAGAGTTGGAGCCAGCAGGAATTCACCCCTCCACTTT.

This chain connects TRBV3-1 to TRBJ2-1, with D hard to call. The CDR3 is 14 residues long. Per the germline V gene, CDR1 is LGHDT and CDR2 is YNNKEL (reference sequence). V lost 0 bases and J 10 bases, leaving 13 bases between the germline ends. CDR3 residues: CASSQDLSFWEQFF. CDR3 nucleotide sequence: TGTGCCAGCAGCCAAGATTTAAGTTTCTGGGAGCAGTTCTTC.

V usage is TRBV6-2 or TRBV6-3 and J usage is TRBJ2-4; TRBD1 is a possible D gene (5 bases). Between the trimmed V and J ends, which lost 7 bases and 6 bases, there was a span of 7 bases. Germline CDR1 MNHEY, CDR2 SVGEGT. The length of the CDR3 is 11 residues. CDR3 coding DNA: TGTGCCAGCACCCAGGGAAACATTCAGTACTTC. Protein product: CASTQGNIQYF.

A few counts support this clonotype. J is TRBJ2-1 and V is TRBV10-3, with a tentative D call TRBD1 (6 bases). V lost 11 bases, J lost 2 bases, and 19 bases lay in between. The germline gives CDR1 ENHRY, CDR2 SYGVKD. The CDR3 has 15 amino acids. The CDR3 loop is CAACQGFWPYNEQFF. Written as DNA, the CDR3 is TGTGCCGCCTGCCAGGGGTTCTGGCCCTACAATGAGCAGTTCTTC.

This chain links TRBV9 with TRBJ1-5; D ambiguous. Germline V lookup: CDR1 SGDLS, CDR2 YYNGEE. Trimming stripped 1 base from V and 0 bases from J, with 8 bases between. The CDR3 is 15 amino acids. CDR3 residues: CASSVTSYSNQPQHF. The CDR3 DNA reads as TGTGCCAGCAGCGTAACTTCATATAGCAATCAGCCCCAGCATTTT.

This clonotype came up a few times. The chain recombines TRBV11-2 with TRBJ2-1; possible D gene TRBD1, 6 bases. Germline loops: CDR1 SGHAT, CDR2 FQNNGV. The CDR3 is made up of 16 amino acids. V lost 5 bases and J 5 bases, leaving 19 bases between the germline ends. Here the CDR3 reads CASSPWGTKPNNEQFF. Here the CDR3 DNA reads TGTGCCAGCAGCCCCTGGGGGACAAAACCGAACAATGAGCAGTTCTTC. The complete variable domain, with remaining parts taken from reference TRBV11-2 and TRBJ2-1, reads EAGVAQSPRYKIIEKRQSVAFWCNPISGHATLYWYQQILGQGPKLLIQFQNNGVVDDSQLPKDRFSAERLKGVDSTLKIQPAKLEDSAVYLCASSPWGTKPNNEQFFGPGTRLTVL.

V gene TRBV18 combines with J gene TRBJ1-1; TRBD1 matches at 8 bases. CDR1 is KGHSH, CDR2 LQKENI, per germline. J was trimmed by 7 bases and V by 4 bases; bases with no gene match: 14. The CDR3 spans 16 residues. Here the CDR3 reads CASSLRDRSSSLEAFF. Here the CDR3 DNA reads TGTGCCAGCTCACTCCGGGACAGGTCCTCTTCACTTGAAGCTTTCTTT. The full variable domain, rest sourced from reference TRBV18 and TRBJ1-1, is NAGVMQNPRHLVRRRGQEARLRCSPMKGHSHVYWYRQLPEEGLKFMVYLQKENIIDESGMPKERFSAEFPKEGPSILRIQQVVRGDSAAYFCASSLRDRSSSLEAFFGQGTRLTVV.

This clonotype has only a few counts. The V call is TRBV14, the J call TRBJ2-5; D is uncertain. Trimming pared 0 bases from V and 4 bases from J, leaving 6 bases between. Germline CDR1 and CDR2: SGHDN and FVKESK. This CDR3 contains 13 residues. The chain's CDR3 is CASSQDLGETQYF. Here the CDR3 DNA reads TGTGCCAGCAGCCAAGATCTTGGAGAGACCCAGTACTTC.

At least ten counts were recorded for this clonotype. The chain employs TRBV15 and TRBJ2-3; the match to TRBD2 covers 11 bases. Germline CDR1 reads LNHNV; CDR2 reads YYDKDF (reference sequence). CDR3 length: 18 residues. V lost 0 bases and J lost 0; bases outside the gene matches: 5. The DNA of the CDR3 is TGTGCCACCAGCAGAGATTGGACTAGCGGGCGAAGCACAGATACGCAGTATTTT. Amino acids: CATSRDWTSGRSTDTQYF. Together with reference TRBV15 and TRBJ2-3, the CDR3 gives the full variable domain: DAMVIQNPRYQVTQFGKPVTLSCSQTLNHNVMYWYQQKSSQAPKLLFHYYDKDFNNEADTPDNFQSRRPNTSFCFLDIRSPGLGDTAMYLCATSRDWTSGRSTDTQYFGPGTRLTVL.

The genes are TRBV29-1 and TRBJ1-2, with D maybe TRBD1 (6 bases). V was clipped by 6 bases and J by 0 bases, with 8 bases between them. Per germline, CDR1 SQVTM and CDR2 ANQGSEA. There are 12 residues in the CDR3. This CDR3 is CSVDRTNYGYTF. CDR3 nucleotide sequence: TGCAGCGTAGACAGGACTAACTATGGCTACACCTTC. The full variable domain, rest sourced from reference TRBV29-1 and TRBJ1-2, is SAVISQKPSRDICQRGTSLTIQCQVDSQVTMMFWYRQQPGQSLTLIATANQGSEATYESGFVIDKFPISRPNLTFSTLTVSNMSPEDSSIYLCSVDRTNYGYTFGSGTRLTVV.

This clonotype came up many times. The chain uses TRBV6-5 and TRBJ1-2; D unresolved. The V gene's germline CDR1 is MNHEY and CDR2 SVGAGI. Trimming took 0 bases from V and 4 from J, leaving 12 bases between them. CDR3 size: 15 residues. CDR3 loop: CASSYSRSHGYGYTF. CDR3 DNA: TGTGCCAGCAGTTACTCTAGGAGTCACGGCTATGGCTACACCTTC.

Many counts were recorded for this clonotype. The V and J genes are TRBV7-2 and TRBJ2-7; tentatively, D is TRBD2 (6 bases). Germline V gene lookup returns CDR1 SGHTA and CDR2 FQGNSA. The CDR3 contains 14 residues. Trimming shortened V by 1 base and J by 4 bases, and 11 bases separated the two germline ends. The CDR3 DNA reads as TGTGCCAGCAGCTTAGTATATCGGGAGTACGAGCAGTACTTC. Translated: CASSLVYREYEQYF.

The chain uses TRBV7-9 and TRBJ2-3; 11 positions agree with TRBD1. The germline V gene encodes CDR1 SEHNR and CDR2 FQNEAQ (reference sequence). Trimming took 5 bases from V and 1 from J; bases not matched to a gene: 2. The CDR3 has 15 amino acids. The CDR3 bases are TGTGCCAGCAGCAGGACAGGGGGCGGCACAGATACGCAGTATTTT. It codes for CASSRTGGGTDTQYF.

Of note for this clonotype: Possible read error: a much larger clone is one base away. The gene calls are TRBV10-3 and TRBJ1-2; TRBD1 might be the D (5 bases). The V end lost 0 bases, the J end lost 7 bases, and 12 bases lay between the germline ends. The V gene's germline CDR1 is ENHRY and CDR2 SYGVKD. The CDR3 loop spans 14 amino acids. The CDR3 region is CAISESAGRVGYTF. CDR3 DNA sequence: TGTGCCATCAGTGAGTCGGCAGGGCGGGTTGGCTACACCTTC.

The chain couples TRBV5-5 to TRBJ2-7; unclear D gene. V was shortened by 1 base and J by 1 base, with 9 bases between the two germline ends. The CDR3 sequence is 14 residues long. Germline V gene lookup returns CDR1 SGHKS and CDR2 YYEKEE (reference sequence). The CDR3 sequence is CASSLPALSYEQYF. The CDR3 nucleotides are TGTGCCAGCAGCTTGCCGGCACTTTCCTACGAGCAGTACTTC.

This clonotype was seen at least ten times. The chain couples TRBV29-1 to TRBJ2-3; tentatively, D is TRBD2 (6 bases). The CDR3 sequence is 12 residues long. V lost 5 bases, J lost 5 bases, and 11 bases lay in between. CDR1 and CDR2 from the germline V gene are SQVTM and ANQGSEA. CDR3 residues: CSVHRGRDTQYF. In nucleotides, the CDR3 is TGCAGCGTTCATCGGGGGAGAGATACGCAGTATTTT.

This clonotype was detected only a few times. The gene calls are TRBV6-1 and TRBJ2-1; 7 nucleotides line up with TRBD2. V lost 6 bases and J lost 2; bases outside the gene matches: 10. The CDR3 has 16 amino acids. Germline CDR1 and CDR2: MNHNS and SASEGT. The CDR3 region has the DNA TGTGCCAGCAGCTTTCAAGCGGGGCTTACCTACAATGAGCAGTTCTTC. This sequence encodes CASSFQAGLTYNEQFF.

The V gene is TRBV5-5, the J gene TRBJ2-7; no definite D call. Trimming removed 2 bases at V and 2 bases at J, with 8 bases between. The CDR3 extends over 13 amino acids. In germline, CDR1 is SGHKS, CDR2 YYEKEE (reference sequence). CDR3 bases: TGTGCCAGCAGCTTAGAGGATCCCTACGAGCAGTACGTC. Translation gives CASSLEDPYEQYV.